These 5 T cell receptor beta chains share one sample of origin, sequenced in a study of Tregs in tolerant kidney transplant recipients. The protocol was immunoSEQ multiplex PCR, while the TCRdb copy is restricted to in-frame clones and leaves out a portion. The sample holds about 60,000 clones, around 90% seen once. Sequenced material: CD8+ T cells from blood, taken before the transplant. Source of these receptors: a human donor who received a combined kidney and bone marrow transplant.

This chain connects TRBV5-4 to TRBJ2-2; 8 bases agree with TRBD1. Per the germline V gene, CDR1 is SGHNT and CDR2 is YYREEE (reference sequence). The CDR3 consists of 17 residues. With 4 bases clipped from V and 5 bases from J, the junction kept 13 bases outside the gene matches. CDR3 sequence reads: CASSGGQAGWSTGELFF. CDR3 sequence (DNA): TGTGCCAGCAGCGGGGGACAGGCCGGGTGGAGTACCGGGGAGCTGTTTTTT.

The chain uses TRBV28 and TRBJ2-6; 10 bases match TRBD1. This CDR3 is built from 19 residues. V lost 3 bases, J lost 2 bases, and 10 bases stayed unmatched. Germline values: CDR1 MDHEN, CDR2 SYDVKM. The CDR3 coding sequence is TGTGCCAGCAGTTTCCTCCCGGGACAGGGGTCCCCTGGGGCCAACGTCCTGACTTTC. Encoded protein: CASSFLPGQGSPGANVLTF.

The CDR3 here is CASSMTRASNQPQHF. The CDR3 nucleotides are TGTGCCAGTAGTATGACTAGGGCAAGCAATCAGCCCCAGCATTTT. The chain is built from TRBV19 and TRBJ1-5, with D unresolved. This CDR3 is built from 15 residues. Trimming removed 3 bases from V and 1 base from J, with 10 bases in between. Germline-derived CDR1 and CDR2 are LNHDA and SQIVND (reference sequence).

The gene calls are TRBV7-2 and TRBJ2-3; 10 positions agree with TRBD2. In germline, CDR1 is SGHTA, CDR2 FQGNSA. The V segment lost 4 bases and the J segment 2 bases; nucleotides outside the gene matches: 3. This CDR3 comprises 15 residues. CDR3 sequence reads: CASSSLAGNTDTQYF. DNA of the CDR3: TGTGCCAGCAGCTCACTAGCGGGGAACACAGATACGCAGTATTTT.

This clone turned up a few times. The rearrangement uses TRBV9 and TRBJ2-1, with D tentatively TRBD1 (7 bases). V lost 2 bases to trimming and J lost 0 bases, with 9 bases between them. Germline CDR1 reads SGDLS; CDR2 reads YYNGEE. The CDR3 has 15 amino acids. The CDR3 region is CASSVRDSSYNEQFF. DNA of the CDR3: TGTGCCAGCAGCGTGCGGGACAGCTCCTACAATGAGCAGTTCTTC. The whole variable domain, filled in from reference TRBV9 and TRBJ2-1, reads DSGVTQTPKHLITATGQRVTLRCSPRSGDLSVYWYQQSLDQGLQFLIQYYNGEERAKGNILERFSAQQFPDLHSELNLSSLELGDSALYFCASSVRDSSYNEQFFGPGTRLTVL.